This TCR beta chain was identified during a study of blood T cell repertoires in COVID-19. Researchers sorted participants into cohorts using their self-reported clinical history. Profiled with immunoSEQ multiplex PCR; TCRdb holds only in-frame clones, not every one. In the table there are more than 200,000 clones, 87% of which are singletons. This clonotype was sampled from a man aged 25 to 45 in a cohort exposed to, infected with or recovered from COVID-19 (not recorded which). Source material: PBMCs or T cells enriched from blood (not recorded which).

For the CDR3, the DNA is TGTGCCAGCAGCTCAACCGGGACAGGGGGCCACGAGCAGTACTTC. Its protein is CASSSTGTGGHEQYF. This chain connects TRBV7-9 to TRBJ2-7; 12 bases align to TRBD1. The germline V gene has CDR1 SEHNR and CDR2 FQNEAQ (reference sequence). The CDR3 has 15 amino acids. The V gene end was trimmed by 4 bases and the J gene end by 5 bases; junction bases not matched to a gene: 6. The whole variable domain, filled in from reference TRBV7-9 and TRBJ2-7, reads DTGVSQNPRHKITKRGQNVTFRCDPISEHNRLYWYRQTLGQGPEFLTYFQNEAQLEKSRLLSDRFSAERPKGSFSTLEIQRTEQGDSAMYLCASSSTGTGGHEQYFGPGTRLTVT.